Detailed here is one T cell receptor (beta chain). This sample is part of a study of control samples from healthy donors and cancer patients. TCRdb's copy holds only in-frame clones and misses some; the assay was immunoSEQ multiplex PCR. The sample has some 74,000 clones, 94% seen once. Looked up from germline, CDR1 is SNHLY and CDR2 is FYNNEI. The V and J ends lost 6 bases and 2 bases, in that order; junction bases with no gene match: 0. This CDR3 contains 12 residues. The genes are TRBV2 and TRBJ1-2; 7 bases are shared with TRBD1. The specimen was blood. This receptor was obtained from a woman between 25 and 40 years old in good health. CDR3 sequence: CASRGQNYGYTF. CDR3 sequence (DNA): TGTGCCAGCAGGGGACAGAACTATGGCTACACCTTC.